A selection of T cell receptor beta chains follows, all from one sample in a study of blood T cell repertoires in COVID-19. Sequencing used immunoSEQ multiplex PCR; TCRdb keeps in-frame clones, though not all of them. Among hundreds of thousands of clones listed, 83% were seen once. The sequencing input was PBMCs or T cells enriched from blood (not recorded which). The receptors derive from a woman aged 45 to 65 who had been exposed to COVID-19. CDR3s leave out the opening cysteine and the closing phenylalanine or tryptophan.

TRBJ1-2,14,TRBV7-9,ASSLPSGSPIYGYT
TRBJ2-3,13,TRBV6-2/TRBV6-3,ASSFEGGSTDTQY
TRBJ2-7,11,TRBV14,ASSQVRGYGQY
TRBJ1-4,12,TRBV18,ASSPPAANEKLF
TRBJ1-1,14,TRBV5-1,ASSLGYRVGNTEAF
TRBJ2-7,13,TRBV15,ATSRDGTGPYEQY
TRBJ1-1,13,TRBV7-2,ASSLEGRGGTEAF
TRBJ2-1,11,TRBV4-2,ASSQDPSTEQF
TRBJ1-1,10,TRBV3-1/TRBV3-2,ASSHGGTEAF
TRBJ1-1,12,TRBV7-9,ASSLVALNTEAF
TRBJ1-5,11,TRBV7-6,ASSLDTNQPQH
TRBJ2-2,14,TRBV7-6,ASSPRLAVNTGELF
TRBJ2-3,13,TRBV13,ASRDRDSSADTQY
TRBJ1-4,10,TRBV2,ASRVGDEKLF
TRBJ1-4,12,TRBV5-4,ASSFDRGREKLF
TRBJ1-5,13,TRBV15,ATSPRLEAHQPQH
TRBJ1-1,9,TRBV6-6,AIATGGEAF
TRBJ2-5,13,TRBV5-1,ASSLGAGGAETQY
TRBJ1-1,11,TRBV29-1,SVEVFVRTEAF
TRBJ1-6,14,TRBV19,ASSMREGRRNSPLH
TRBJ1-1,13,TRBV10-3,AISDLGQTYTEAF
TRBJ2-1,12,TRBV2,ASRRGLTYNEQF
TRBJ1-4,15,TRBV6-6,ASSPGQGAPRDEKLF
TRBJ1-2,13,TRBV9,ASSSRPTANYGYT
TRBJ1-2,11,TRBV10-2,ASGASPNYGYT
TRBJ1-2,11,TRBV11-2,ASSPRTGGGYT
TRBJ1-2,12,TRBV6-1,ASSETAGDYGYT
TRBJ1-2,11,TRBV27,ASSYGAVDGYT
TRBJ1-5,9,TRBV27,APSENQPQH
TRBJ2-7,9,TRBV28,ASRYKGEQY
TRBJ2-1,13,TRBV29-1,SVMAGADRGNEQF
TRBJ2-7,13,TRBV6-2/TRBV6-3,ASSYSQGNSYEQY
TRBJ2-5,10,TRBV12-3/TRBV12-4,ASSRGWETQY
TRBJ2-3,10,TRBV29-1,SVELLRGTQY
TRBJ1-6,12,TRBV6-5,ASSPGTISSPLH
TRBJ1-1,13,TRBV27,ASSLNRVRDTEAF
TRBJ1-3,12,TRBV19,ASIDSSSGNTIY
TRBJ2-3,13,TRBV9,ASSRGGLAVDTQY
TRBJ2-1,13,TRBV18,ASSPGQGIFNEQF
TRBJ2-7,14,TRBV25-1,ASSDRGGQGAYEQY
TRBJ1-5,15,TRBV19,ASSIRSASYSNQPQH
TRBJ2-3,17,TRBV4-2,ASSQDTAGGPTSTDTQY
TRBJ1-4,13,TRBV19,ASSPRGGVGEKLF
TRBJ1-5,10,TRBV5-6,ASSLPDQPQH
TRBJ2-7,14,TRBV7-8,ASSLRDPLISYEQY
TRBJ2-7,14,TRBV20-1,SASPLAGGQSYEQY
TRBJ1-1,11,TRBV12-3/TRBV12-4,ASTRAEGAEAF
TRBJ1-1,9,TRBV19,ASSIGDRVF
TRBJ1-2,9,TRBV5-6,ASGGNYGYT
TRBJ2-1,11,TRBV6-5,ASLAVSYNEQF
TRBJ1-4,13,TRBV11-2,ASSVGTATNEKLF
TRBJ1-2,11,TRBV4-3,ASSQAGQGGYT
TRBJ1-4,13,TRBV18,ASSPPGQEIEKLF
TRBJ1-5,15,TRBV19,ASSIQRGGGSNQPQH
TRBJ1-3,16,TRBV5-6,ASSHIDRGRLEGNTIY
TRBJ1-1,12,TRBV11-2,ASSLGGQRAEAF